This entry lists 18 T cell receptor beta chains sequenced from one sample in a study of CD8 T cells in ankylosing spondylitis. TCRdb independently ran MiXCR on the 5' RACE reads; one entry per CDR3 protein. The table includes a few hundred thousand distinct CDR3 sequences, about 20% detected once. Material: blood, either unsorted or a sorted T cell fraction (not recorded which). The receptors stem from a female donor with ankylosing spondylitis or in good health (not recorded which).

The J gene is TRBJ2-5, the V gene TRBV4-3; D uncertain. CDR3 length: 17 residues. Germline V lookup: CDR1 LGHNA, CDR2 YSLEER. Trimming removed 0 bases from V and 5 bases from J, with 19 bases in between. CDR3 protein: CASSQDFGSGGWETQYF. The CDR3 nucleotides are TGCGCCAGCAGCCAAGATTTCGGATCAGGCGGATGGGAGACCCAGTACTTC.

This clonotype was found a few times. The chain recombines TRBV5-1 with TRBJ2-3; D may be TRBD2 (5 bases). The germline V gene has CDR1 SGHRS and CDR2 YFSETQ. V lost 1 base to trimming and J lost 3 bases, with 15 bases between them. There are 16 residues in the CDR3. The CDR3 DNA sequence: TGCGCCAGCAGCTTGCCGGGAAACCGAGAAACAGATACGCAGTATTTT. Translation gives CASSLPGNRETDTQYF. Full variable domain (outside the CDR3, taken from reference TRBV5-1 and TRBJ2-3): KAGVTQTPRYLIKTRGQQVTLSCSPISGHRSVSWYQQTPGQGLQFLFEYFSETQRNKGNFPGRFSGRQFSNSRSEMNVSTLELGDSALYLCASSLPGNRETDTQYFGPGTRLTVL.

The chain recombines TRBV12-3 or TRBV12-4 with TRBJ1-6; no definite D call. The ends were cut back, 6 bases at V and 8 bases at J, with 14 bases in the middle. The CDR3 has 14 amino acids. This CDR3 reads CASRLDPEDSPLHF. CDR3 coding DNA: TGTGCCAGCAGGTTGGACCCGGAGGATTCACCCCTCCACTTT.

The CDR3 region is CATSDPTGTGVGELFF. In DNA, the CDR3 is TGTGCCACCAGTGACCCTACCGGGACAGGGGTCGGGGAGCTGTTTTTT. V and J are TRBV24-1 and TRBJ2-2; 10 bases match TRBD1. Germline V gene lookup returns CDR1 KGHDR and CDR2 SFDVKD. V dropped 4 bases and J dropped 7; count of bases not matched to a gene: 8. This CDR3 has 16 amino acids.

The table lists this clonotype with many counts. CDR3 in DNA: TGTGCCAGCAGCCGCCGGGACAAGGCCTACGAGCAGTACTTC. Protein product: CASSRRDKAYEQYF. This chain connects TRBV25-1 to TRBJ2-7; the D gene is possibly TRBD1 (6 bases). V dropped 6 bases and J dropped 2 bases, with 14 bases sitting between them. Germline lookup yields CDR1 MGHDK and CDR2 SYGVNS. The CDR3 extends over 14 amino acids.

The sample holds a few counts of this clonotype. This chain joins TRBV12-3 or TRBV12-4 and TRBJ1-2; TRBD1 matches at 7 bases. The CDR3 covers 14 residues. The ends lost 3 bases at V and 5 bases at J; junction bases unmatched: 6. CDR3 DNA: TGTGCCAGCAGTTTCAGGGGGATGACATATGGCTACACCTTC. This gives the protein CASSFRGMTYGYTF.

The chain recombines TRBV6-5 with TRBJ2-2; 10 bases line up with TRBD2. The CDR3 sequence is 15 residues long. From germline, CDR1 is MNHEY and CDR2 SVGAGI. Unmatched junction bases numbered 5, after V lost 6 bases and J lost 4 bases. The CDR3 sequence is CASSRLAGLTGELFF. In DNA, the CDR3 is TGTGCCAGCAGCAGACTAGCGGGTCTCACCGGGGAGCTGTTTTTT.

J is TRBJ2-7 and V is TRBV9; D not certain. The CDR3 loop spans 13 amino acids. Trimming removed 2 bases at V and 0 bases at J, with 6 bases between. Per germline, CDR1 SGDLS and CDR2 YYNGEE. The CDR3 DNA reads as TGTGCCAGCAGCGTCGGTGTCTCCTACGAGCAGTACTTC. It translates to CASSVGVSYEQYF.

The chain recombines TRBV5-1 with TRBJ1-1; D is possibly TRBD1 (5 bases). The CDR3 has 16 amino acids. The V end was cut by 4 bases, the J end by 3 bases, with 19 bases between. The germline V gene has CDR1 SGHRS and CDR2 YFSETQ. This chain's CDR3 is CASSPGGTRRYTEAFF. As DNA, the CDR3 is TGCGCCAGCAGCCCGGGGGGGACGCGGAGATACACTGAAGCTTTCTTT. Full variable domain (remainder filled in from reference TRBV5-1 and TRBJ1-1): KAGVTQTPRYLIKTRGQQVTLSCSPISGHRSVSWYQQTPGQGLQFLFEYFSETQRNKGNFPGRFSGRQFSNSRSEMNVSTLELGDSALYLCASSPGGTRRYTEAFFGQGTRLTVV.

This clonotype was recorded a few times. The genes are TRBV6-2 or TRBV6-3 and TRBJ2-2; a weak D match, TRBD1 (7 bases). V was cut by 5 bases and J by 3 bases, with 10 bases left in between. There are 14 residues in the CDR3. The germline gives CDR1 MNHEY, CDR2 SVGEGT. The CDR3, as DNA: TGTGCCAGCAGTCAGGGGGGATACACCGGGGAGCTGTTTTTT. Translated, it gives CASSQGGYTGELFF.

This clonotype was counted a few times. This chain joins TRBV5-6 and TRBJ1-1; D gene unclear. Germline CDR1 is SGHDT and CDR2 is YYEEEE. V shed 2 bases and J shed 1 base, with 9 bases lying between them. This CDR3 region has 14 residues. The CDR3: CASSLQFGNTEAFF. CDR3 in DNA: TGTGCCAGCAGCTTACAATTTGGGAACACTGAAGCTTTCTTT.

CDR3: CASRGDGVGTQYF. In DNA, the CDR3 is TGTGCCAGCAGGGGGGACGGGGTCGGGACCCAGTACTTC. V and J are TRBV6-1 and TRBJ2-5; D possibly uses TRBD1 or TRBD2 (5 bases each). Per germline, CDR1 MNHNS and CDR2 SASEGT. Deletions cut 6 bases from V and 7 bases from J, with 15 bases between. This CDR3 contains 13 residues.

This clonotype was seen more than once but under ten times. The genes are TRBV5-1 and TRBJ1-5; D gene unclear. The CDR3 is 15 amino acids. CDR1 is SGHRS, CDR2 YFSETQ, per germline. With 0 bases removed from V and 3 bases from J, the gap between germline ends came to 10 bases. CDR3 protein: CASSLASGLNQPQHF. DNA of the CDR3: TGCGCCAGCAGCTTGGCCTCGGGCCTCAATCAGCCCCAGCATTTT.

This clonotype was recorded many times. The V gene is TRBV28, the J gene TRBJ2-7, with D possibly matching TRBD2 (5 bases). The germline gives CDR1 MDHEN, CDR2 SYDVKM. The CDR3 spans 15 residues. V lost 6 bases and J lost 1, with 16 bases in between. The CDR3 DNA reads TGTGCCAGCAGCCCCTTTCGGCGGGTATCCTACGAGCAGTACTTC. Protein: CASSPFRRVSYEQYF.

The CDR3 spells CASTGSYSGANVLTF. The CDR3 nucleotides are TGTGCCAGTACCGGGTCTTACTCTGGGGCCAACGTCCTGACTTTC. The chain recombines TRBV19 with TRBJ2-6; D remains ambiguous. The V end lost 7 bases, the J end lost 0 bases, and 10 bases lay between the germline ends. In germline, CDR1 is LNHDA, CDR2 SQIVND (reference sequence). This CDR3 comprises 15 residues.

This chain uses TRBV27 with TRBJ2-7, with D possibly being TRBD2 (7 bases). V lost 4 bases and J lost 7, with 26 bases in between. Germline V gene data show CDR1 as MNHEY and CDR2 as SMNVEV (reference sequence). The CDR3 has 17 residues. DNA for the CDR3: TGTGCCAGCAGTTCGACGGGGGGCGGTAATCTCTTGTTTGAGCAGTACTTC. Translation: CASSSTGGGNLLFEQYF.

This clonotype has only a few counts. V gene TRBV5-6 combines with J gene TRBJ1-2; D ambiguous. Germline lookup yields CDR1 SGHDT and CDR2 YYEEEE. The CDR3 runs 14 residues. Trimming pared 4 bases from V and 4 bases from J, leaving 14 bases between. CDR3 in DNA: TGTGCCAGCAGCATCGACAATCCGTTCTATGGCTACACCTTC. This encodes CASSIDNPFYGYTF.

The V and J genes are TRBV20-1 and TRBJ2-7; 8 bases align to TRBD1. CDR1 and CDR2 from the germline V gene are DFQATT and SNEGSKA (reference sequence). The CDR3 loop spans 12 amino acids. V trimming: 4 bases; J trimming: 4 bases; junction bases outside the gene matches: 3. This CDR3 is CSAKRQGYEQYF. Here the CDR3 DNA reads TGCAGTGCTAAGAGACAGGGGTACGAGCAGTACTTC.